This is a list of T cell receptor beta chains from one sample in a study of cytotoxic CD8 clonotypes in ibrutinib-treated CLL. Data came from immunoSEQ multiplex PCR; TCRdb stores just in-frame clones and leaves some out. The sample has about 300,000 clones; 76% are singletons. The sample was PBMCs, taken at disease progression, from a patient treated with ibrutinib. These receptors were collected from a human donor with chronic lymphocytic leukemia. CDR3s leave out the opening cysteine and the closing phenylalanine or tryptophan. Fields, in order: D gene, J gene, V gene, CDR3 protein. A D gene is named only where the DNA matches it firmly.

>-|TRBJ1-1|TRBV29-1
SVEGGAGTEAF
>TRBD2|TRBJ2-5|TRBV2
ASSESPPTSGAYQETQY
>-|TRBJ1-5|TRBV7-2
ASSLDIRQPQH
>TRBD2|TRBJ2-2|TRBV4-3
ASSQGASGRAGELF
>TRBD2|TRBJ2-5|TRBV25-1
ASSRGGVETQY
>-|TRBJ1-2|TRBV10-2
ASSEGGRSGLNYGYT
>TRBD2|TRBJ2-5|TRBV9
ASNHLAGVGETQY
>-|TRBJ1-2|TRBV6-5
ASSSTDNYGYT
>-|TRBJ2-7|TRBV6-5
ASSTDSNLLYEQY
>-|TRBJ1-2|TRBV28
ASKQGGSNYGYT
>-|TRBJ1-2|TRBV5-1
ASSLDPGGGYT
>TRBD1|TRBJ2-7|TRBV5-1
ASSLPKPRTGAYEQY
>-|TRBJ2-7|TRBV4-1
ASSHTGTGYEQY
>-|TRBJ1-2|TRBV18
ASSPDSNYGYT
>-|TRBJ1-5|TRBV6-5
ASSITGLDQPQH
>-|TRBJ1-1|TRBV19
ASSIGENTEAF
>-|TRBJ1-1|TRBV29-1
SFYRSGNTEAF
>-|TRBJ1-2|TRBV10-3
AISDRGAGYGYT
>-|TRBJ2-3|TRBV10-1
ASSAANTDTQY
>TRBD1|TRBJ1-5|TRBV4-1
ASSQRQGNQPQH
>TRBD2|TRBJ2-3|TRBV7-2
ASSLVPAGVTDTQY
>-|TRBJ1-2|TRBV18
ASSQFVYGTQANYGYT
>-|TRBJ1-2|TRBV10-1
ASSAGPNYGYT
>TRBD1|TRBJ2-4|TRBV5-3
ARSPTESRQGAILAAKNIQY
>-|TRBJ1-1|TRBV4-2
ASSPAPGAEAF
>TRBD2|TRBJ2-7|TRBV4-3
ASSQGVGRASLYEQY
>TRBD1|TRBJ2-2|TRBV6-4
ASTRTGGMNTGELF
>-|TRBJ2-2|TRBV28
ASSYNTGELF
>-|TRBJ2-7|TRBV19
ASSINRAAAYEQY
>-|TRBJ1-5|TRBV2
ASSPRGQSGSQH
>TRBD1|TRBJ2-3|TRBV18
ASSLGGIHTDTQY
>TRBD1|TRBJ1-5|TRBV7-9
ASSPGTGGYQPQH
>TRBD1|TRBJ1-2|TRBV5-1
ASSPDRGRGGYT
>-|TRBJ1-2|TRBV4-1
ASRSGGSDYGYT
>TRBD1|TRBJ2-7|TRBV9
ASSLGQGGFEQY
>TRBD2|TRBJ2-1|TRBV6-5
ASSYSRLAVYNEQF
>TRBD1|TRBJ1-4|TRBV29-1
SVVGFDRVGEKLF
>TRBD1|TRBJ1-4|TRBV5-1
ASSPGGASGEKLF
>TRBD2|TRBJ2-2|TRBV6-6
ASSYLAGNTGELF
>-|TRBJ1-1|TRBV7-3
ASSLSAGSTEAF
>TRBD2|TRBJ2-7|TRBV4-1
ASSQDLLAGSYEQY
>-|TRBJ2-7|TRBV11-2
ASSLDVDGPYEQY
>TRBD2|TRBJ2-2|TRBV4-3
ASSLAAGTGELF
>TRBD2|TRBJ2-7|TRBV5-1
ASSWALAGSHEQY
>-|TRBJ2-7|TRBV7-8
ASRSGSNEQY
>TRBD1|TRBJ2-6|TRBV5-1
ASSHGTGGPLGVLT
>-|TRBJ2-1|TRBV7-8
ASSTEKGGAHYNEQF
>TRBD2|TRBJ2-7|TRBV4-1
ASRQGTSGLPTYEQY
>TRBD1|TRBJ1-2|TRBV7-8
ASSPRQGHYGYT
>-|TRBJ2-7|TRBV18
ASSPESGMVEQY
>TRBD2|TRBJ2-2|TRBV9
ASSVGLPIDTGELF
>-|TRBJ2-7|TRBV27
ASSLSRSYEQY
>-|TRBJ1-4|TRBV7-2
ASSATRGLYEKLF
>-|TRBJ2-7|TRBV5-6
ASSLDRRTSYEQY